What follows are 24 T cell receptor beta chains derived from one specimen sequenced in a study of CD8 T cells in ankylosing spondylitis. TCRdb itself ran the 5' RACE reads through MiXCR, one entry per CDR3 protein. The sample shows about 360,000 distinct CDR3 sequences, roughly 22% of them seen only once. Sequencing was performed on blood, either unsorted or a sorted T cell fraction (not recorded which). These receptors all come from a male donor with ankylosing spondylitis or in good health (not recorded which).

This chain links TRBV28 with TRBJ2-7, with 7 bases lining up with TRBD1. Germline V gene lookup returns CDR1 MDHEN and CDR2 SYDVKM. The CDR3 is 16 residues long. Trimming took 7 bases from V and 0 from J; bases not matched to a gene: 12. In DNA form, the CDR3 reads TGTGCCAGCAACCCATTCCGACAGGGTCTCTCCTACGAGCAGTACTTC. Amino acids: CASNPFRQGLSYEQYF.

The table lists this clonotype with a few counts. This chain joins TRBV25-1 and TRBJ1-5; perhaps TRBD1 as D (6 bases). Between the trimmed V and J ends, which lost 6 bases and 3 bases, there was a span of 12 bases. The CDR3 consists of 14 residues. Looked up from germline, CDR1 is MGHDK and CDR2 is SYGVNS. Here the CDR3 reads CASSTGPSNQPQHF. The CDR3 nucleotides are TGTGCCAGCAGCACAGGGCCCTCCAATCAGCCCCAGCATTTT.

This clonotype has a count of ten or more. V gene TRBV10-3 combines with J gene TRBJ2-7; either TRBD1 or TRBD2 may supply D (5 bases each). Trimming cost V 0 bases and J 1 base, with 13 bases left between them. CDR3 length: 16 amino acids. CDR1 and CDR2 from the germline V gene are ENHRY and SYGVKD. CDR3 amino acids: CAISESGPLPSYEQYF. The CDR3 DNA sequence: TGTGCCATCAGTGAGTCGGGACCGCTCCCTTCCTACGAGCAGTACTTC.

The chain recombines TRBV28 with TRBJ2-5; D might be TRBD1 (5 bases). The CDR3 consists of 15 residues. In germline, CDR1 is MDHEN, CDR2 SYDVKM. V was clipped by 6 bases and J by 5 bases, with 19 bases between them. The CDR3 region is CASSPGDSVRETQYF. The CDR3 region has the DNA TGTGCCAGCAGCCCCGGAGACAGCGTGCGGGAGACCCAGTACTTC.

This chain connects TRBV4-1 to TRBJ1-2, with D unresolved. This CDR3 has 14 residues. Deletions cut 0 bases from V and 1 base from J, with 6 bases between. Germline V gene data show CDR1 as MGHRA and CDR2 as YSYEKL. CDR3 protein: CASSQEGVNYGYTF. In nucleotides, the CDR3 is TGCGCCAGCAGCCAAGAAGGCGTTAACTATGGCTACACCTTC.

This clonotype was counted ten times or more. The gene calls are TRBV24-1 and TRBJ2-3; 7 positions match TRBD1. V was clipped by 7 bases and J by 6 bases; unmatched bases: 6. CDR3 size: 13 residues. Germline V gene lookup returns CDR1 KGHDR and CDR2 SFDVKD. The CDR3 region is CATRPTGSDTQYF. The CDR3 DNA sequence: TGTGCCACCAGACCGACAGGGTCCGATACGCAGTATTTT.

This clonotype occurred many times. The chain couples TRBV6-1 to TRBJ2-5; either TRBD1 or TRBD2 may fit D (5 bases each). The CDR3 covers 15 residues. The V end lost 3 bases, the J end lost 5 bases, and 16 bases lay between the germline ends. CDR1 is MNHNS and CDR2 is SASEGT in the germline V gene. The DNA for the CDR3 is TGTGCCAGCAGTGATCGTGTAGCCGAGGGGGAGACCCAGTACTTC. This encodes CASSDRVAEGETQYF.

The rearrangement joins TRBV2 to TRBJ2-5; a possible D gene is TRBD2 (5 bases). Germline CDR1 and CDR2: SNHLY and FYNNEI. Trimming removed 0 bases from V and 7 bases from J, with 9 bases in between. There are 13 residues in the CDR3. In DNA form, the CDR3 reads TGTGCCAGCAGTGAAGCAGGAGGTGGGACCCAGTACTTC. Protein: CASSEAGGGTQYF.

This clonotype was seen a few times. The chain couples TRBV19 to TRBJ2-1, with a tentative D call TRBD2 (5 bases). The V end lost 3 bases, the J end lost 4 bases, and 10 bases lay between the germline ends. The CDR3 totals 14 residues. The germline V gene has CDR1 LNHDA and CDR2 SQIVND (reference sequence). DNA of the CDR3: TGTGCCAGTAGTATCGGGGAAACTTACAATGAGCAGTTCTTC. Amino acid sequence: CASSIGETYNEQFF.

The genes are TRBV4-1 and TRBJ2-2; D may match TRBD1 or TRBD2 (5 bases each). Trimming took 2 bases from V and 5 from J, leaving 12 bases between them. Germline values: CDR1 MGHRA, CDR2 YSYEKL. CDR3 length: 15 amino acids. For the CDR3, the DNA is TGCGCCAGCAGCCAATATCGGGACGGGACCGGGGAGCTGTTTTTT. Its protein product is CASSQYRDGTGELFF.

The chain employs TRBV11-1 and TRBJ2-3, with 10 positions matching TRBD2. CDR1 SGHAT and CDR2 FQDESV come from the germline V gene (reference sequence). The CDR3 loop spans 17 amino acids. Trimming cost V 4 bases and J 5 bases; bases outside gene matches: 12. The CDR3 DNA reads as TGTGCCAGCAGCTCCGACGGCGAGCGGGGGGGCCTAGATACGCAGTATTTT. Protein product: CASSSDGERGGLDTQYF. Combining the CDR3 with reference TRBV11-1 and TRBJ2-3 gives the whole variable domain EAEVAQSPRYKITEKSQAVAFWCDPISGHATLYWYRQILGQGPELLVQFQDESVVDDSQLPKDRFSAERLKGVDSTLKIQPAELGDSAMYLCASSSDGERGGLDTQYFGPGTRLTVL.

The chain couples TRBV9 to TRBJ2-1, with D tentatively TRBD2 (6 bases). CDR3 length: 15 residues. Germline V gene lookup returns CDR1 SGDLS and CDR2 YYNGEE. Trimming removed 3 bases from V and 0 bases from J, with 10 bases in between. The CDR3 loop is CASSGGVSSYNEQFF. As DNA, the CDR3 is TGTGCCAGCAGCGGCGGGGTCAGCTCCTACAATGAGCAGTTCTTC.

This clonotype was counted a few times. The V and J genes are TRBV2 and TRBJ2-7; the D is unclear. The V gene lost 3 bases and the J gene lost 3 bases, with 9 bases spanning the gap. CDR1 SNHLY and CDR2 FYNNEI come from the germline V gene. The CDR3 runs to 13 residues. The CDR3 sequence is CASSEFGFYEQYF. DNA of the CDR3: TGTGCCAGCAGTGAGTTTGGCTTCTACGAGCAGTACTTC.

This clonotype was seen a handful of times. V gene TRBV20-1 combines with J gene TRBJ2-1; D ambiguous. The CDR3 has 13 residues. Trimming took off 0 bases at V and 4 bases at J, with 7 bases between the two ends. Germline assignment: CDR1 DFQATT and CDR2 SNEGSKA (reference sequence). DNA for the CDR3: TGCAGTGCTAGAGATCGGGTTTACAATGAGCAGTTCTTC. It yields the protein CSARDRVYNEQFF.

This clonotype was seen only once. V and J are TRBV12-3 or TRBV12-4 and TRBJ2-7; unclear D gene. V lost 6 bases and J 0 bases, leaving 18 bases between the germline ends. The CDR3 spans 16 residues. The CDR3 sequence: CASSPDNQPSSYEQYF. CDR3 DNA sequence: TGTGCCAGCAGCCCCGACAACCAACCCAGCTCCTACGAGCAGTACTTC.

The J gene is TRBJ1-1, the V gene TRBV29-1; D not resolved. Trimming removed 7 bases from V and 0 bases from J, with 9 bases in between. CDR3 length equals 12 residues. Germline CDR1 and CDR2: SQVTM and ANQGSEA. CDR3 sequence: CSGRWMNTEAFF. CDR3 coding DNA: TGCAGCGGACGATGGATGAACACTGAAGCTTTCTTT.

In nucleotides, the CDR3 is TGTGCCAGCAGCTCCTACCAGGGACTAGCGGGGATCTACAATGAGCAGTTCTTC. Amino acids: CASSSYQGLAGIYNEQFF. V and J are TRBV11-2 and TRBJ2-1; TRBD2 matches 13 bases. V dropped 4 bases and J dropped 3; count of bases not matched to a gene: 9. The germline V gene has CDR1 SGHAT and CDR2 FQNNGV. The CDR3 is made up of 18 amino acids.

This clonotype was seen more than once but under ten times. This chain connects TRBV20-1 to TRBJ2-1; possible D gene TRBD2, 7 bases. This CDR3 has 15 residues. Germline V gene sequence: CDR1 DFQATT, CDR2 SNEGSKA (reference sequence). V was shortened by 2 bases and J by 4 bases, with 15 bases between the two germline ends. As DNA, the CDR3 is TGCAGTGCTAGAATTGAGGGGGGGATTTACAATGAGCAGTTCTTC. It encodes CSARIEGGIYNEQFF.

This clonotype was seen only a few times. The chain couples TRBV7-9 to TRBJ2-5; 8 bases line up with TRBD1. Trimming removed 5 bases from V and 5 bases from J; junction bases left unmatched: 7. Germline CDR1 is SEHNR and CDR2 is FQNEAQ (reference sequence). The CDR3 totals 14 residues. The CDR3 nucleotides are TGTGCCAGCAGCGGACCAGGGGGCCGGGAGACCCAGTACTTC. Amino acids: CASSGPGGRETQYF.

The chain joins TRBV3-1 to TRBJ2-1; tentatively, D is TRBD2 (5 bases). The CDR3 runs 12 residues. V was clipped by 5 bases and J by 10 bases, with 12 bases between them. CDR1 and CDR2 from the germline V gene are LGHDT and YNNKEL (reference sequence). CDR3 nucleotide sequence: TGTGCCAGCAGCGCCACGGGGTGGGAGCAGTTCTTC. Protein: CASSATGWEQFF.

The CDR3 protein is CAISARGGTDTQYF. The CDR3 bases are TGTGCCATCAGTGCCCGGGGGGGCACAGATACGCAGTATTTT. The chain recombines TRBV10-3 with TRBJ2-3; 7 bases are a match to TRBD2. The CDR3 sequence is 14 residues long. The V segment lost 4 bases and the J segment 1 base; nucleotides outside the gene matches: 2. CDR1 is ENHRY and CDR2 is SYGVKD in the germline V gene.

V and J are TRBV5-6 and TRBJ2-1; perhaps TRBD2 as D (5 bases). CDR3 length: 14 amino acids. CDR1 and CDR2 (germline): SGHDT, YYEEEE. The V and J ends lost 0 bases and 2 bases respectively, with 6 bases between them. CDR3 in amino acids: CASSLVRAYNEQFF. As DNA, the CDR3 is TGTGCCAGCAGCTTGGTGCGGGCCTACAATGAGCAGTTCTTC.

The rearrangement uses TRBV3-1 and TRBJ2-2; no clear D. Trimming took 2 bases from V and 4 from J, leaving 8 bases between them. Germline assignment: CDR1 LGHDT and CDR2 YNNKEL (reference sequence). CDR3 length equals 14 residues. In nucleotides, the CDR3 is TGTGCCAGCAGCCAATATCTGGGCACCGGGGAGCTGTTTTTT. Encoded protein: CASSQYLGTGELFF.

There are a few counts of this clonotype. The DNA of the CDR3 is TGCGCCAGCAGGGGACCGCCGAACACTGAAGCTTTCTTT. This translates into CASRGPPNTEAFF. The chain joins TRBV5-1 to TRBJ1-1; TRBD1 is a possible D gene (5 bases). CDR1 and CDR2 (germline): SGHRS, YFSETQ. The CDR3 has 13 amino acids. Trimming shortened V by 5 bases and J by 1 base, and 9 bases separated the two germline ends.